The clone carrying this TCR beta chain was counted a single time. These data come from a study of glioma-infiltrating T cells after dendritic cell vaccination. About the research overall: Treatment, given 2003 to 2012, was autologous tumor lysate-pulsed dendritic cell vaccination.

Data came from immunoSEQ multiplex PCR; TCRdb stores just in-frame clones and leaves some out. The sample includes 100,000 or so clones, 65% to 90% of them seen just once. Germline assignment: CDR1 SQVTM and CDR2 ANQGSEA. V lost 5 bases and J 0 bases, leaving 14 bases between the germline ends. This CDR3 has 15 residues. This TCR was recovered from a human donor with glioblastoma. The chain uses TRBV29-1 and TRBJ2-1, with a possible D match to TRBD2 (6 bases). Sequenced here: blood, sampled before dendritic cell vaccination. The CDR3 DNA reads TGCAGCGTTCGCCTTAGCGGAAGCTCCTACAATGAGCAGTTCTTC. It is translated as CSVRLSGSSYNEQFF.